This T cell receptor beta chain is drawn from a study of response to subunit inactivated influenza vaccine. Study results and limitations: A suggestion made by the authors is that each seasonal influenza vaccination recruits few new T cells.

As regards this clonotype: Antigen unknown.

TCRdb ran MiXCR on the RT-PCR reads and lists one entry per CDR3 protein. In the table there are around 530,000 distinct CDR3 sequences, 16% of which are singletons. V lost 1 base and J lost 2, with 11 bases in between. CDR3 length: 15 amino acids. Germline V gives CDR1 SGDLS, CDR2 YYNGEE. Sequenced here: CD4+ T cells sorted from PBMCs, sampled approximately 25 months after vaccination. The TCR comes from a man aged 45 to 75 who received an inactivated influenza vaccine. The rearrangement uses TRBV9 and TRBJ2-3; no clear D gene. This chain's CDR3 is CASSVSLDHTDTQYF. As DNA, the CDR3 is TGTGCCAGCAGCGTAAGTTTAGACCACACAGATACGCAGTATTTT.